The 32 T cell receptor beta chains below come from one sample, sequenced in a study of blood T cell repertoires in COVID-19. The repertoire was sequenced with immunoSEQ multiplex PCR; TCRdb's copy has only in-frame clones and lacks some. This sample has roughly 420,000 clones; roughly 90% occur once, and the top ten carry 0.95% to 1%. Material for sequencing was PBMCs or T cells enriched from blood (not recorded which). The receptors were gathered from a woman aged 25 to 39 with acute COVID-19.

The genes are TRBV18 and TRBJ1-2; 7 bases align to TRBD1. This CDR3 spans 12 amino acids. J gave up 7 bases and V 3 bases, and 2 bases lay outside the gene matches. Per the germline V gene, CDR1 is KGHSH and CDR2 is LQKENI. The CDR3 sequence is CASSPTGAGYTF. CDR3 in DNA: TGTGCCAGCTCACCCACAGGGGCTGGCTACACCTTC.

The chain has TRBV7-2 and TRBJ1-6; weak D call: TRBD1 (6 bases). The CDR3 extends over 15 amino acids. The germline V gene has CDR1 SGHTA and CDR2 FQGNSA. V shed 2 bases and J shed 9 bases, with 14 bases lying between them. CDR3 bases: TGTGCCAGCAGCTTATTTGAGGGGGAGCTTTCACCCCTCCACTTT. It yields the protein CASSLFEGELSPLHF. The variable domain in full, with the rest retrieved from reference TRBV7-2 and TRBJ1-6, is GAGVSQSPSNKVTEKGKDVELRCDPISGHTALYWYRQSLGQGLEFLIYFQGNSAPDKSGLPSDRFSAERTGGSVSTLTIQRTQQEDSAVYLCASSLFEGELSPLHFGNGTRLTVT.

CDR3 amino acids: CASRAAGSQGGSPLHF. In DNA, the CDR3 is TGTGCCAGCAGAGCAGCCGGGTCCCAGGGCGGTTCACCCCTCCACTTT. The V call is TRBV27, the J call TRBJ1-6, with D tentatively TRBD1 (5 bases). The germline CDR1 and CDR2 sequences are MNHEY and SMNVEV (reference sequence). The V and J ends lost 6 bases and 9 bases respectively, with 21 bases between them. The CDR3 is 16 amino acids.

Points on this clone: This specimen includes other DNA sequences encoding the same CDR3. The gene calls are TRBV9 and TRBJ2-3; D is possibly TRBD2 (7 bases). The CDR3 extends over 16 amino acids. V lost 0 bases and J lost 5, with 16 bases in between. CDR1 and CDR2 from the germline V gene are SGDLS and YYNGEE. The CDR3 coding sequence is TGTGCCAGCAGCGTAGCGTCGGGGGGCCCCGGAGATACGCAGTATTTT. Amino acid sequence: CASSVASGGPGDTQYF. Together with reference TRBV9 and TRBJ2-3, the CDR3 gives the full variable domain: DSGVTQTPKHLITATGQRVTLRCSPRSGDLSVYWYQQSLDQGLQFLIQYYNGEERAKGNILERFSAQQFPDLHSELNLSSLELGDSALYFCASSVASGGPGDTQYFGPGTRLTVL.

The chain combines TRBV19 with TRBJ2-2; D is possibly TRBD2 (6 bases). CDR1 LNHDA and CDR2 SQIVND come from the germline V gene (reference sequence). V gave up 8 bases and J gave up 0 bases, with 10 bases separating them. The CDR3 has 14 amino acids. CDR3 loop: CASRRDPNTGELFF. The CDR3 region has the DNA TGTGCCAGTCGGCGGGACCCGAACACCGGGGAGCTGTTTTTT.

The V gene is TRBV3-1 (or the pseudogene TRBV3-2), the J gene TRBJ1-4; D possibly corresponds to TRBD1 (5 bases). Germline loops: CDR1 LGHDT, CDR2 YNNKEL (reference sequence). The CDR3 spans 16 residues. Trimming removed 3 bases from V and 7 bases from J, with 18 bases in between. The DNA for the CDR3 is TGTGCCAGCAGCCACTTGCCCGGGGGGGAGGGTGAAAAACTGTTTTTT. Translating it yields CASSHLPGGEGEKLFF.

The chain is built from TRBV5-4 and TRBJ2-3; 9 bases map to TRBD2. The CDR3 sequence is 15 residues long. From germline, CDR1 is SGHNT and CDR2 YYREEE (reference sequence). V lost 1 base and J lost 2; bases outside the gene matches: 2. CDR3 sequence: CASSLSGGLTDTQYF. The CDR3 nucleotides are TGTGCCAGCAGCTTGAGCGGGGGGCTCACAGATACGCAGTATTTT.

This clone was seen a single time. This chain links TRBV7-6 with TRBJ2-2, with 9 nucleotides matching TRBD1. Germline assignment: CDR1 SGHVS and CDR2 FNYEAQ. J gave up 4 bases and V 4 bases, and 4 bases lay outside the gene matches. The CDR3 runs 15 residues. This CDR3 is CASSSRQGGTGELFF. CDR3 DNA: TGTGCCAGCAGCTCGAGACAGGGGGGCACCGGGGAGCTGTTTTTT.

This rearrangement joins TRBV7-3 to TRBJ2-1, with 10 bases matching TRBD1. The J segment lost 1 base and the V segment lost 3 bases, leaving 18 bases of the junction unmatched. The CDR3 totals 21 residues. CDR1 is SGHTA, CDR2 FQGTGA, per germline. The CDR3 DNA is TGTGCCAGCAGCTTGCCGCCGATTAGACCGGGACAGGGGAAATCCTACAATGAGCAGTTCTTC. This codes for CASSLPPIRPGQGKSYNEQFF. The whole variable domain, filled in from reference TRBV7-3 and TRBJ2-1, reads GAGVSQTPSNKVTEKGKYVELRCDPISGHTALYWYRQSLGQGPEFLIYFQGTGAADDSGLPNDRFFAVRPEGSVSTLKIQRTERGDSAVYLCASSLPPIRPGQGKSYNEQFFGPGTRLTVL.

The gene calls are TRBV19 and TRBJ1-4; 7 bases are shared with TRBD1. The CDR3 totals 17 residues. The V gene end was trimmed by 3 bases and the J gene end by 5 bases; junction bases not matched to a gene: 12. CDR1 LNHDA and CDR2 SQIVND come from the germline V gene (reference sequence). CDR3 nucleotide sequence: TGTGCCAGTAGTATGTCCGTCCCCGGACAGGAGAATGAAAAACTGTTTTTT. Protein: CASSMSVPGQENEKLFF.

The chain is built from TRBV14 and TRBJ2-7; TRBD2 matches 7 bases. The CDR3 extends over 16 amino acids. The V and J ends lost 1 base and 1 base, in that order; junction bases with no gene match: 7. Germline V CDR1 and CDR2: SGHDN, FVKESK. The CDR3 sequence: CASSQGDRAGSYEQYF. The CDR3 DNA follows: TGTGCCAGCAGCCAAGGGGATCGAGCGGGGTCCTACGAGCAGTACTTC. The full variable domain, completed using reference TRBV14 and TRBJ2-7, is EAGVTQFPSHSVIEKGQTVTLRCDPISGHDNLYWYRRVMGKEIKFLLHFVKESKQDESGMPNNRFLAERTGGTYSTLKVQPAELEDSGVYFCASSQGDRAGSYEQYFGPGTRLTVT.

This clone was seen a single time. Here the CDR3 reads CASSLEGVIAGHTDTQYF. In DNA, the CDR3 is TGCGCCAGCAGCTTGGAGGGGGTCATAGCGGGGCACACAGATACGCAGTATTTT. J is TRBJ2-3 and V is TRBV5-1, with 8 nucleotides matching TRBD2. Germline values: CDR1 SGHRS, CDR2 YFSETQ. After removal of 0 bases from V and 2 bases from J, the junction contained 11 bases not matched to a gene. CDR3 length: 18 amino acids.

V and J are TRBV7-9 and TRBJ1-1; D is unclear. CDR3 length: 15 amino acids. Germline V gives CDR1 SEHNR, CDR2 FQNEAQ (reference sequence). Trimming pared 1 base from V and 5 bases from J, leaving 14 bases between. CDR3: CASSLEGGKATEAFF. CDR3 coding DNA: TGTGCCAGCAGCTTAGAGGGAGGGAAAGCGACTGAAGCTTTCTTT.

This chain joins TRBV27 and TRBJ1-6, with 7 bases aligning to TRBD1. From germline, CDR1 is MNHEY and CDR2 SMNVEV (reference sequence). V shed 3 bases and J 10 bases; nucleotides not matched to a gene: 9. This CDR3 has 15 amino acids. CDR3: CASSLYKTGTSPLHF. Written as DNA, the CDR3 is TGTGCCAGCAGTTTGTACAAGACAGGGACCTCACCCCTCCACTTT.

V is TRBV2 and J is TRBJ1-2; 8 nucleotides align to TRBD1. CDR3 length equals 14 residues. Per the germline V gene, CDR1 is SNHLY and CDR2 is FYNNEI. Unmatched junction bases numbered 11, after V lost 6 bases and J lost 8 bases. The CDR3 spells CASRTYRGSEGYTF. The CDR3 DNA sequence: TGTGCCAGCAGGACTTACAGGGGGAGTGAGGGCTACACCTTC.

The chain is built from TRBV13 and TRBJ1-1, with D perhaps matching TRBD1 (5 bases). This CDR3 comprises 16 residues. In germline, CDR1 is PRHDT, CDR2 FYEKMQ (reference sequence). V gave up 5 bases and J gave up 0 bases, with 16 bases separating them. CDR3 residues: CASSHYSTDMNTEAFF. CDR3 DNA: TGTGCCAGCAGCCACTACTCGACAGACATGAACACTGAAGCTTTCTTT.

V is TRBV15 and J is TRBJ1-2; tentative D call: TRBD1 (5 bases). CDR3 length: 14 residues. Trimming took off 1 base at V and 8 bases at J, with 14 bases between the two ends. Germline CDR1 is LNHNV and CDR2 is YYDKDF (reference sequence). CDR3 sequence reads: CATSRGQGGVGYTF. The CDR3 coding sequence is TGTGCCACCAGCAGAGGGCAGGGCGGAGTGGGCTACACCTTC.

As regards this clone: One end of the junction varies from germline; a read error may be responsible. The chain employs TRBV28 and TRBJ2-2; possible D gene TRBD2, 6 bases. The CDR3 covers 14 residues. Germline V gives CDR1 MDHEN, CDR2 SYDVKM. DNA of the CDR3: TGTGCCAGCAGAAGGGCGGGGAACGCCGGGGAGCTGTTTTTT. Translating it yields CASRRAGNAGELFF.

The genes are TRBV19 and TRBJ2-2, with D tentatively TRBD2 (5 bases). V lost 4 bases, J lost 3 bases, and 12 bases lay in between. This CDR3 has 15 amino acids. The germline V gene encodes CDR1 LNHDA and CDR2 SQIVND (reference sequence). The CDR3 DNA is TGTGCCAGTAGTACGGGGTCCGGGTACACCGGGGAGCTGTTTTTT. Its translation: CASSTGSGYTGELFF.

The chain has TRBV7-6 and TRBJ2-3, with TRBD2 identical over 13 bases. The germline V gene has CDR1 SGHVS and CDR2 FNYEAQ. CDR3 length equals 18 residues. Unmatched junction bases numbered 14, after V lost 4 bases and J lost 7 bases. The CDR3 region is CASSSALTSGGATNTQYF. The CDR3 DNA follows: TGTGCCAGCAGCTCCGCTCTAACTAGCGGGGGGGCGACCAATACGCAGTATTTT.

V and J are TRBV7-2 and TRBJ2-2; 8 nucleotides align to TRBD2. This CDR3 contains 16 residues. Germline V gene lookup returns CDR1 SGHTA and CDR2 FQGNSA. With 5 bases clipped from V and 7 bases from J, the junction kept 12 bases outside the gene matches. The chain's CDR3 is CASSPFPRGGGGELFF. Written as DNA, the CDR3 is TGTGCCAGCAGCCCCTTTCCTCGGGGGGGCGGCGGGGAGCTGTTTTTT.

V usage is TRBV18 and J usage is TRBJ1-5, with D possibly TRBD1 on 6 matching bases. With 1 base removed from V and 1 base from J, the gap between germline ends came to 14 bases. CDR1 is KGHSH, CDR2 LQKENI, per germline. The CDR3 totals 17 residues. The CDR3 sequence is CASSPRGGTSSNQPQHF. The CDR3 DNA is TGTGCCAGCTCACCACGAGGGGGAACCAGCAGCAATCAGCCCCAGCATTTT.

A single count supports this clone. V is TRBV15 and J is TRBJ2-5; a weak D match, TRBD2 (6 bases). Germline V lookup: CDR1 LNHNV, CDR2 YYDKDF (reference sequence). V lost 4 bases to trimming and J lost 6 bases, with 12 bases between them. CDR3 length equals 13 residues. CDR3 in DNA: TGTGCCACCAGCATCGGGGGTTTACAGACCCAGTACTTC. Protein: CATSIGGLQTQYF. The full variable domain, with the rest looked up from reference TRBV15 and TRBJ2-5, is DAMVIQNPRYQVTQFGKPVTLSCSQTLNHNVMYWYQQKSSQAPKLLFHYYDKDFNNEADTPDNFQSRRPNTSFCFLDIRSPGLGDTAMYLCATSIGGLQTQYFGPGTRLLVL.

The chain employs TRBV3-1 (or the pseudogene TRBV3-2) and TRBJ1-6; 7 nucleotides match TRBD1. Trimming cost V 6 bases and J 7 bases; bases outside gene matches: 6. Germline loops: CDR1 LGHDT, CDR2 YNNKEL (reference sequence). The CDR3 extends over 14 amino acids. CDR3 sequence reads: CASRDGTDNSPLHF. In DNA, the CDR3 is TGTGCCAGCAGGGACGGGACAGACAATTCACCCCTCCACTTT.

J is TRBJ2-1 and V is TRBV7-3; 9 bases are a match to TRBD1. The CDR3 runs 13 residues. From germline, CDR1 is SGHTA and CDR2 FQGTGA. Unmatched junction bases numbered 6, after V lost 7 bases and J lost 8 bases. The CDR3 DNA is TGTGCCAGCACCCCGGACAGGGGAGATGAGCAGTTCTTC. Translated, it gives CASTPDRGDEQFF.

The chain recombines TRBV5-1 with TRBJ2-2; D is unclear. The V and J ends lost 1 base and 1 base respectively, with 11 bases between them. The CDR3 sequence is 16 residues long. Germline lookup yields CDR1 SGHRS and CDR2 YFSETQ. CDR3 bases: TGCGCCAGCAGCTTGTTCGCAGGTCTGAACACCGGGGAGCTGTTTTTT. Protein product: CASSLFAGLNTGELFF. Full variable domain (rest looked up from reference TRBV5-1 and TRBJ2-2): KAGVTQTPRYLIKTRGQQVTLSCSPISGHRSVSWYQQTPGQGLQFLFEYFSETQRNKGNFPGRFSGRQFSNSRSEMNVSTLELGDSALYLCASSLFAGLNTGELFFGEGSRLTVL.

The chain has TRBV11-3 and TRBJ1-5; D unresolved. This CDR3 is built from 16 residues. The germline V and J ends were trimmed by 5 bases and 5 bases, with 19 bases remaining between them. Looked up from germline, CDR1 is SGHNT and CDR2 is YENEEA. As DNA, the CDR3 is TGTGCCAGCAGCCCTAGGGAGCAGGTCGAATATCAGCCCCAGCATTTT. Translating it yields CASSPREQVEYQPQHF.

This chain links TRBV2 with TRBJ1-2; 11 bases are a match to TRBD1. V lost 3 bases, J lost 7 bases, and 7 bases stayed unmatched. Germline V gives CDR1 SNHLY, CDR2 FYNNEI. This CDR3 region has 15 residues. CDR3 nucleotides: TGTGCCAGCAGTGAGAGGACAGGGGGCTTGGGTGGCTACACCTTC. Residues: CASSERTGGLGGYTF.

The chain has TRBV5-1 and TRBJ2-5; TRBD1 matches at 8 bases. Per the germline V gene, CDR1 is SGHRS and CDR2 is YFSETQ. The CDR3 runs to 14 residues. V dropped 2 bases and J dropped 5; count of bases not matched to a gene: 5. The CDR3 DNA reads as TGCGCCAGCAGCTTTCAGGGGGCGCAGGAGACCCAGTACTTC. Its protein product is CASSFQGAQETQYF.

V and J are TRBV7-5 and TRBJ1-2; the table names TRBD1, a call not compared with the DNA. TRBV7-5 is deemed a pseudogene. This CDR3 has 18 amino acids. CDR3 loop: CVRSSNRQQYRNCYGYTF. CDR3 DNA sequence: TGTGTCAGAAGCTCCAACCGACAACAATACAGGAATTGCTATGGCTACACCTTC.

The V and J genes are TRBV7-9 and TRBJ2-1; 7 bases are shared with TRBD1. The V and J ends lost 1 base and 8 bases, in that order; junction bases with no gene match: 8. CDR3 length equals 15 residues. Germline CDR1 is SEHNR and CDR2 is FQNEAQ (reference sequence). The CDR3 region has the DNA TGTGCCAGCAGCTTAGACGTGGCAGGGGGTCATGAGCAGTTCTTC. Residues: CASSLDVAGGHEQFF.

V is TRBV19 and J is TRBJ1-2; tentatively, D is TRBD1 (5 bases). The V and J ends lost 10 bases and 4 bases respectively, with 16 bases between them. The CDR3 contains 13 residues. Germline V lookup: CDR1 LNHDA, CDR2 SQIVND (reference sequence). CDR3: CAIRDGGTYGYTF. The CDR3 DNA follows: TGTGCCATTCGTGACGGGGGAACCTATGGCTACACCTTC.